This TCR beta chain appears in the sequencing data of a study of T cell responses to AZD1222 COVID-19 vaccine. This table comes from immunoSEQ multiplex PCR, and its TCRdb copy is limited to in-frame clones, with some not included. The sample holds around 150,000 clones; roughly 92% are singletons and the top ten take roughly 1.3%. Turning to this clone: Its antigen is unidentified.

Study-level points and caveats: Only 5 to 7 AZD1222 recipients were seropositive at baseline.

CDR3 size: 14 residues. Germline V gene data show CDR1 as LNHDA and CDR2 as SQIVND (reference sequence). V lost 4 bases and J lost 4; bases outside the gene matches: 6. Sample: peripheral blood, taken on day 0 of AZD1222 vaccination. This receptor was identified in an adult in good health. The chain has TRBV19 and TRBJ1-1, with 7 bases matching TRBD1. CDR3 in amino acids: CASSTLQGSTEAFF. The CDR3 DNA reads as TGTGCCAGTAGTACATTACAGGGGAGCACTGAAGCTTTCTTT.